A selection of T cell receptor beta chains follows, all from one sample in a study of T cell changes during pregnancy in multiple sclerosis. Some clones are missing from TCRdb's copy, which holds only in-frame ones; the method was immunoSEQ multiplex PCR. The table shows approximately 40,000 clones, with about 93% occurring only once. Sequences were derived from CD4+ T cells from peripheral blood mononuclear cells, sampled after pregnancy. The origin of the receptors is a female donor in good health, enrolled as a control in a pregnancy study. The CDR3 runs from the conserved cysteine through the conserved F or W. The D gene is left open where the match is weak. The size entry is marked missing in some rows and otherwise reads once, few, many or a size class.

J	D	V	size	CDR3	DNA
TRBJ2-7	TRBD2	TRBV5-6	NA	CASSLDKAGALF	TGTGCCAGCAGCTTGGATAAAGCGGGGGCCCTTTTC
TRBJ1-1	TRBD1	TRBV6-6	NA	CASTDRGRNTEAFF	TGTGCCAGCACCGACAGGGGAAGGAACACTGAAGCTTTCTTT
TRBJ1-4	NA	TRBV7-4	NA	CASSLESRENNEKLFF	TGTGCCAGCAGCTTAGAATCTCGGGAGAATAATGAAAAACTGTTTTTT
TRBJ2-1	TRBD1	TRBV25-1	NA	CASSESQGARVDNEQFF	TGTGCCAGCAGTGAATCCCAGGGGGCAAGGGTGGACAATGAGCAGTTCTTC
TRBJ2-2	NA	TRBV6-1	once	CASSEDEDSGITGELFF	TGTGCCAGCAGTGAAGACGAAGATAGCGGCATCACCGGGGAGCTGTTTTTT
TRBJ1-2	NA	TRBV6-4	NA	CASTENAGGRLNGYTF	TGTGCCAGCACGGAGAACGCGGGGGGTCGGCTAAATGGCTACACCTTC
TRBJ2-7	NA	TRBV6-5	NA	CASRTGDSYEQYF	TGTGCCAGCAGGACTGGTGATTCCTACGAGCAGTACTTC
TRBJ2-2	TRBD2	TRBV27	NA	CASSSRLAGALNTGELFF	TGTGCCAGCAGTTCAAGACTAGCGGGGGCCTTGAACACCGGGGAGCTGTTTTTT
TRBJ1-1	NA	TRBV30	NA	CAWSVSRAGDAFF	TGTGCCTGGAGTGTAAGCAGGGCGGGGGACGCTTTCTTT
TRBJ1-5	TRBD1	TRBV30	NA	CAWSVMGTGRQPQHF	TGTGCCTGGTCCGTTATGGGGACAGGTCGTCAGCCCCAGCATTTT
TRBJ2-7	TRBD2	TRBV7-6	NA	CASSPLAGGVSYEQYF	TGTGCCAGCAGCCCTCTAGCGGGGGGAGTCTCCTACGAGCAGTACTTC
TRBJ2-1	TRBD2	TRBV2	NA	CASSEALGTSFFF	TGTGCCAGCAGTGAAGCGCTCGGGACTAGCTTTTTCTTC
TRBJ2-7	TRBD1	TRBV6-5	NA	CASRAGQGGSYEQYF	TGTGCCAGCAGGGCGGGACAGGGTGGCTCCTACGAGCAGTACTTC
TRBJ2-3	TRBD2	TRBV7-2	NA	CASSLVAGGTDTQYF	TGTGCCAGCAGCTTAGTAGCGGGGGGCACAGATACGCAGTATTTT
TRBJ2-5	NA	TRBV29-1	NA	CRGGAKIETQYF	TGCAGAGGGGGGGCAAAAATAGAGACCCAGTACTTC
TRBJ2-1	NA	TRBV10-2	NA	CASSRGVNEQFF	TGCGCCAGCAGTCGCGGGGTAAATGAGCAGTTCTTC
TRBJ1-5	TRBD1	TRBV19	few	CASRKVGQGNQPQHF	TGTGCCAGTAGGAAGGTTGGACAGGGCAATCAGCCCCAGCATTTT
TRBJ2-5	NA	TRBV18	NA	CASSLKDGGVDQYF	TGTGCCAGCTCACTTAAGGACGGGGGAGTAGACCAGTACTTC
TRBJ2-1	TRBD2	TRBV27	NA	CASSLSRAGGNNEQFF	TGTGCCAGCAGTTTATCGAGAGCGGGGGGGAACAATGAGCAGTTCTTC
TRBJ1-4	NA	TRBV27	NA	CASRGGAEKLFF	TGTGCCAGCAGGGGGGGGGCTGAAAAACTGTTTTTT
TRBJ2-1	NA	TRBV30	NA	CAWSVPGGGYNEQFF	TGTGCCTGGAGTGTACCGGGGGGCGGCTACAATGAGCAGTTCTTC
TRBJ1-1	NA	TRBV6-4	few	CASSGQKLNTEAFF	TGTGCCAGCAGTGGACAGAAATTGAACACTGAAGCTTTCTTT
TRBJ2-7	NA	TRBV19	NA	CASNDRGAAYEQYF	TGTGCCAGTAACGATCGGGGAGCCGCTTACGAGCAGTACTTC
TRBJ2-2	NA	TRBV7-9	NA	CASSLWGDLRTGELFF	TGTGCCAGCAGCTTATGGGGCGACTTAAGGACCGGGGAGCTGTTTTTT
TRBJ2-3	TRBD1	TRBV15	NA	CATSSRGRWGTDTQYF	TGTGCCACCAGCAGCAGGGGGCGATGGGGCACAGATACGCAGTATTTT
TRBJ1-3	NA	TRBV7-8	NA	CASSLESRQGNTIYF	TGTGCCAGCAGCTTAGAAAGTCGACAGGGAAACACCATATATTTT
TRBJ2-1	TRBD1	TRBV2	NA	CASSGRTGLYNEQFF	TGTGCCAGCAGTGGAAGGACAGGCCTTTACAATGAGCAGTTCTTC
TRBJ2-1	NA	TRBV5-1	NA	CASSPPSRGSGNNEQFF	TGCGCCAGCAGCCCACCGTCGAGGGGGAGCGGAAACAATGAGCAGTTCTTC
TRBJ1-4	NA	TRBV18	once	CASSGQLNEKLFF	TGTGCCAGCTCAGGACAGTTAAATGAAAAACTGTTTTTT
TRBJ2-7	TRBD2	TRBV6-5	NA	CASSYSWTSVGEQYF	TGTGCCAGCAGTTACTCGTGGACTAGCGTCGGCGAGCAGTACTTC
TRBJ2-3	TRBD2	TRBV15	NA	CATSRGFSGGTDTQYF	TGTGCCACCAGCAGAGGGTTTAGCGGGGGCACAGATACGCAGTATTTT
TRBJ1-2	NA	TRBV19	NA	CASSIDPRQGGYGYTF	TGTGCCAGTAGTATAGATCCTCGGCAGGGAGGTTATGGCTACACCTTC
TRBJ1-6	TRBD1	TRBV7-2	few	CASSPDRARNSPLHF	TGTGCCAGCAGCCCCGACAGGGCTCGGAATTCACCCCTCCACTTT
TRBJ1-1	NA	TRBV7-8	NA	CASSLLPGGEAFF	TGTGCCAGCAGCTTACTCCCGGGAGGTGAAGCTTTCTTT
TRBJ2-3	NA	TRBV6-5	NA	CASSYFGGASTDTQYF	TGTGCCAGCAGTTACTTCGGCGGAGCCAGCACAGATACGCAGTATTTT
TRBJ1-5	TRBD1	TRBV2	NA	CASRDLTGGYQPQHF	TGTGCCAGCAGGGACCTGACAGGGGGCTATCAGCCCCAGCATTTT
TRBJ1-5	NA	TRBV30	NA	CAWSVTRGNQPQHF	TGTGCCTGGAGTGTAACGAGGGGCAATCAGCCCCAGCATTTT
TRBJ1-1	TRBD1	TRBV11-3	NA	CASSIRTGGNTEAFF	TGTGCCAGCAGCATCCGGACAGGGGGGAACACTGAAGCTTTCTTT
TRBJ1-5	NA	TRBV21-1	NA	CAREMGGGQPQHF	TGTGCCAGGGAGATGGGGGGAGGTCAGCCCCAGCATTTT
TRBJ2-3	TRBD1	TRBV6-5	NA	CASSSGQGFGTDTQYF	TGTGCCAGCAGTTCCGGACAGGGGTTCGGCACAGATACGCAGTATTTT
TRBJ2-3	NA	TRBV18	NA	CASSRAGTPPTDTQYF	TGTGCCAGCTCCCGGGCCGGGACTCCTCCCACAGATACGCAGTATTTT
TRBJ1-5	NA	TRBV18	once	CASSPLGGSNQPQHF	TGTGCCAGCTCACCCCTCGGGGGAAGCAATCAGCCCCAGCATTTT
TRBJ1-1	NA	TRBV7-2	once	CASSLDLGGTEAFF	TGTGCCAGCAGCTTAGATTTGGGGGGCACTGAAGCTTTCTTT
TRBJ2-7	NA	TRBV19	NA	CASSTQGAFYEQYF	TGTGCCAGTAGTACACAGGGAGCCTTCTACGAGCAGTACTTC
TRBJ1-5	TRBD1	TRBV7-9	NA	CASSLAGGGEQPQHF	TGTGCCAGCAGCTTAGCAGGGGGCGGGGAGCAGCCCCAGCATTTT